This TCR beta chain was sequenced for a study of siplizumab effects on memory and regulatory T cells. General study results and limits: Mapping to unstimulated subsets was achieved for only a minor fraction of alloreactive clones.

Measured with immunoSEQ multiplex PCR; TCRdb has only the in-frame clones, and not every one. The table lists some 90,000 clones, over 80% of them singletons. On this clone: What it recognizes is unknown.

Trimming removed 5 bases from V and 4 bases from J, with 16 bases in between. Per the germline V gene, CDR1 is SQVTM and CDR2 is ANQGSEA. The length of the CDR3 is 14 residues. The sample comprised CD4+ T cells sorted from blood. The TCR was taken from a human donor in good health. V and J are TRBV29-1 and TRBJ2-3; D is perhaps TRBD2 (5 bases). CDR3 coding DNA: TGCAGCGTTTGGGTTAGCGTCAGTTCAGATACGCAGTATTTT. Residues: CSVWVSVSSDTQYF.